This TCR beta chain is from a study of blood T cell repertoires in COVID-19. Study details: The origin of the acute and convalescent COVID-19 samples was the United States, Italy and Spain.

Sequencing used immunoSEQ multiplex PCR; TCRdb keeps in-frame clones, though not all of them. The profile shows 150,000 to 170,000 clones, roughly 80% of them singletons. This clone occurred once. Germline V gene lookup returns CDR1 KGHSH and CDR2 LQKENI. J lost 2 bases, V lost 2 bases, and 2 bases had no gene match. This CDR3 comprises 14 residues. This TCR came from an elderly man with acute or convalescent COVID-19. Source material: peripheral blood. The rearrangement joins TRBV18 to TRBJ2-5; 7 bases fit TRBD1. The CDR3: CASSPGGQQETQYF. The CDR3 bases are TGTGCCAGCTCACCAGGGGGACAGCAAGAGACCCAGTACTTC. The whole variable domain, filled in from reference TRBV18 and TRBJ2-5, reads NAGVMQNPRHLVRRRGQEARLRCSPMKGHSHVYWYRQLPEEGLKFMVYLQKENIIDESGMPKERFSAEFPKEGPSILRIQQVVRGDSAAYFCASSPGGQQETQYFGPGTRLLVL.